Below, 15 T cell receptor beta chains from the same sample are listed, as sequenced in a study of blood T cell repertoires in COVID-19 (dated by TCRdb to between 2020 and 2021). Receptor libraries were prepared by the immunoSEQ multiplex PCR assay. The immuneACCESS repertoire file appears here via TCRdb, limited to in-frame rearrangements. These files lack a portion of the clones; in checked studies, under half of the deficit traces to unresolved V genes, and the cause of the others is not known. The sample data list fewer than 500,000 clones, and 80% to 90% of these were observed just once. The top ten constitute 0.95% to 1.3% of the sample. The source material was PBMCs or T cells enriched from blood (not recorded which). The receptors originated from a man under 40 who had recovered from COVID-19.

The chain employs TRBV29-1 and TRBJ2-1; D is perhaps TRBD2 (6 bases). The CDR3 extends over 16 amino acids. The V end lost 4 bases, the J end lost 5 bases, and 21 bases lay between the germline ends. Germline values: CDR1 SQVTM, CDR2 ANQGSEA. This CDR3 is CSVVVIREAAHNEQFF. The CDR3 nucleotides read TGCAGCGTTGTGGTCATTAGGGAGGCGGCACACAATGAGCAGTTCTTC.

This chain uses TRBV7-2 with TRBJ2-3, with a possible D match to TRBD2 (6 bases). The germline gives CDR1 SGHTA, CDR2 FQGNSA. V lost 0 bases, J lost 2 bases, and 18 bases lay in between. The CDR3 spans 18 residues. The CDR3 sequence: CASSLALGSGGYTDTQYF. The CDR3 DNA is TGTGCCAGCAGCTTAGCGCTCGGTTCAGGAGGGTACACAGATACGCAGTATTTT.

This clone was recorded once. This chain links TRBV7-9 with TRBJ1-2; a possible D gene is TRBD1 (6 bases). Germline CDR1 and CDR2: SEHNR and FQNEAQ (reference sequence). This CDR3 region has 17 residues. V lost 4 bases and J 1 base, leaving 19 bases between the germline ends. The CDR3 DNA sequence: TGTGCCAGCAGCTCTAGACAGGAAAAAACGTTTAACTATGGCTACACCTTC. It codes for CASSSRQEKTFNYGYTF.

The rearrangement uses TRBV24-1 and TRBJ2-1; TRBD2 matches 7 bases. The CDR3 is 14 amino acids. The germline gives CDR1 KGHDR, CDR2 SFDVKD. Trimming took 4 bases from V and 5 from J; bases not matched to a gene: 4. CDR3 sequence: CATSDTLADNEQFF. CDR3 DNA: TGTGCCACCAGTGACACGCTAGCGGACAATGAGCAGTTCTTC.

The chain combines TRBV3-1 (or the pseudogene TRBV3-2) with TRBJ2-5; 10 bases are a match to TRBD1. V dropped 5 bases and J dropped 2; count of bases not matched to a gene: 8. The germline V gene has CDR1 LGHDT and CDR2 YNNKEL (reference sequence). The CDR3 is 16 residues long. CDR3 nucleotides: TGTGCCAGCAGCTTCATGCCGGGACAGGGGCAAGAGACCCAGTACTTC. As protein: CASSFMPGQGQETQYF.

This clone was seen more than once but under ten times. The rearrangement links TRBV18 to TRBJ2-3, with 11 bases lining up with TRBD2. The CDR3 length is 14 residues. After removal of 8 bases from V and 7 bases from J, the junction contained 8 bases not matched to a gene. Germline CDR1 is KGHSH and CDR2 is LQKENI. The CDR3 sequence: CASQRLAGPYTQYF. CDR3 DNA: TGTGCCAGCCAAAGACTAGCGGGACCCTATACGCAGTATTTT.

With respect to this clone: Other DNA sequences within the sample encode an identical CDR3. V gene TRBV5-1 combines with J gene TRBJ2-1; no reliable D call. The CDR3 length is 15 residues. V was trimmed by 0 bases and J by 0 bases, leaving 7 bases between them. CDR1 is SGHRS and CDR2 is YFSETQ in the germline V gene. CDR3 sequence: CASSLGRSSYNEQFF. The CDR3 nucleotides read TGCGCCAGCAGCTTGGGACGGAGCTCCTACAATGAGCAGTTCTTC.

This chain links TRBV29-1 with TRBJ1-2, with D hard to call. Trimming pared 4 bases from V and 4 bases from J, leaving 10 bases between. The CDR3 consists of 12 residues. Per the germline V gene, CDR1 is SQVTM and CDR2 is ANQGSEA. The CDR3 spells CSVALGGYGYTF. CDR3 coding DNA: TGCAGCGTTGCTCTAGGTGGCTATGGCTACACCTTC.

The CDR3 is CASSPWTVSNYGYTF. The CDR3 DNA follows: TGTGCCAGCAGTCCTTGGACAGTTTCTAACTATGGCTACACCTTC. V and J are TRBV6-5 and TRBJ1-2, with D possibly being TRBD1 (6 bases). This CDR3 is built from 15 residues. The V and J ends lost 5 bases and 0 bases respectively, with 13 bases between them. Germline CDR1 is MNHEY and CDR2 is SVGAGI.

The chain combines TRBV29-1 with TRBJ2-7; 8 bases map to TRBD2. V lost 4 bases to trimming and J lost 2 bases; unmatched junction nucleotides: 4. The CDR3 is 13 amino acids. From germline, CDR1 is SQVTM and CDR2 ANQGSEA. The CDR3 DNA reads as TGCAGCGTTGCTCAAGCGGGAGCCTACGAGCAGTACTTC. It translates to CSVAQAGAYEQYF.

The chain joins TRBV9 to TRBJ1-4; D perhaps matches TRBD1 (5 bases). V dropped 0 bases and J dropped 7 bases, with 16 bases sitting between them. This CDR3 is 16 amino acids long. From germline, CDR1 is SGDLS and CDR2 YYNGEE. CDR3 DNA: TGTGCCAGCAGCGTAGGTAGCCTAACCAGGGTTGAAAAACTGTTTTTT. Amino acid sequence: CASSVGSLTRVEKLFF.

The chain links TRBV5-1 to TRBJ1-4; possible D gene TRBD1, 5 bases. The V gene's germline CDR1 is SGHRS and CDR2 YFSETQ. Trimming pared 0 bases from V and 4 bases from J, leaving 13 bases between. This CDR3 spans 16 amino acids. This chain's CDR3 is CASSLDRLGVNEKLFF. The DNA of the CDR3 is TGCGCCAGCAGCTTGGATCGTTTAGGGGTTAATGAAAAACTGTTTTTT.

This chain uses TRBV5-5 with TRBJ2-3; D unclear. Germline CDR1 SGHKS, CDR2 YYEKEE (reference sequence). Trimming left V 6 bases short and J 2 bases short, with 19 bases between. The CDR3 runs 16 residues. CDR3 bases: TGTGCCAGCACTCCCCCGGGTGGTGAATTCACAGATACGCAGTATTTT. Protein product: CASTPPGGEFTDTQYF.

Worth noting for this clone: A junction end diverges from the germline sequence, so it may reflect a read error. The rearrangement joins TRBV2 to TRBJ1-2; D is undetermined. The germline V gene encodes CDR1 SNHLY and CDR2 FYNNEI. CDR3 size: 11 residues. Written as DNA, the CDR3 is TGTGCCAGCAGTGTCCTCGACCGGGAACTATTC. Translation: CASSVLDRELF. The whole variable domain, remainder taken from reference TRBV2 and TRBJ1-2, is EPEVTQTPSHQVTQMGQEVILRCVPISNHLYFYWYRQILGQKVEFLVSFYNNEISEKSEIFDDQFSVERPDGSNFTLKIRSTKLEDSAMYFCASSVLDRELFGSGTRLTVV.

The rearrangement joins TRBV21-1 to TRBJ2-2; the table calls TRBD2, which could not be checked here. TRBV21-1 is a documented pseudogene. The CDR3 is 14 amino acids. The CDR3 DNA is TGTGCCAGCAGCAAAGGACTTAGCCACGGGGAGCTGTTTTTT. Encoded protein: CASSKGLSHGELFF.